This T cell receptor (beta chain) was captured by sequencing in a study of beta chain features in type 1 diabetes. Details on this clone: No antigen is known for it.

Trimming removed 0 bases from V and 2 bases from J; junction bases left unmatched: 2. The CDR3 is 15 residues long. CDR1 is SGHKS, CDR2 YYEKEE, per germline (reference sequence). CD4+ naive, central memory, regulatory and stem cell-like memory subsets were isolated by sorting on CD45RO/CCR7/CD25/CD127/CD95/CD27. Since all of the isolated RNA was reverse transcribed, expressed TCRB transcripts were what got sequenced. The study sequenced naive, central memory and regulatory T cell samples to an average of approximately 4 million reads. Libraries were prepared by immunoSEQ multiplex PCR; TCRdb keeps only in-frame clonotypes and omits some of them. The sample carries about 400,000 clones, 10% to 15% recorded once. Study findings and constraints: Whether TCRB rearrangement is influenced by HLA type was left unresolved in this analysis. There was a moderate but significant shortening of TCRB CDR3s in all four CD4+ subsets of Type 1 diabetes patients.

Sequences were obtained from naive CD4+ T cells from blood. The chain joins TRBV5-5 to TRBJ2-1; TRBD2 agrees at 7 bases. The receptor's source is a man aged 18 to 30 in good health. The CDR3 DNA reads TGTGCCAGCAGCTTGGGGGGGAGGGCCTACAATGAGCAGTTCTTC. Encoded protein: CASSLGGRAYNEQFF.